These T cell receptor beta chains were read from a single sample in a study of chemoradiotherapy in HPV16-positive cancers. Repertoires were generated with immunoSEQ multiplex PCR, while TCRdb's copy carries only in-frame clones and drops some. The sample carries around 5,600 clones, 73% recorded once. Sampling was carried out from a patient who underwent chemoradiotherapy. All receptors come from a human donor with HPV-associated anogenital cancer. Both conserved end residues are part of each CDR3. The D gene is left open where the match is weak. Size is stated for part of the rows, as once, few or many counts, or as a class when the clone is expanded.

>NA|TRBD1|TRBV12-5|TRBJ2-2
CARDRVETGELFF
TGTGCTAGAGACAGGGTAGAAACCGGGGAGCTGTTTTTT
>few|NA|TRBV7-6|TRBJ1-5
CASSEGGERPQHF
TGTGCCAGCAGTGAAGGGGGAGAGAGGCCCCAGCATTTT
>NA|NA|TRBV27|TRBJ1-5
CASSFGSHQPQHF
TGTGCCAGCAGTTTTGGTTCCCATCAGCCCCAGCATTTT
>NA|NA|TRBV5-6|TRBJ1-6
CASSLSTTGRSSYNSPLHF
TGTGCCAGCAGCCTATCAACTACAGGGCGGAGCTCCTATAATTCACCCCTCCACTTT
>NA|TRBD2|TRBV28|TRBJ2-7
CASSLGGWGTYEQYF
TGTGCCAGCAGTCTGGGGGGGTGGGGGACCTACGAGCAGTACTTC
>NA|TRBD2|TRBV27|TRBJ2-2
CASSFHFWAGGPGELFF
TGTGCCAGCAGTTTTCACTTCTGGGCGGGGGGGCCCGGGGAGCTGTTTTTT
>NA|TRBD1|TRBV7-2|TRBJ1-1
CASSPSRQGWTEAFF
TGTGCCAGCAGCCCCTCCCGACAGGGTTGGACTGAAGCTTTCTTT
>NA|NA|TRBV27|TRBJ1-2
CASSSPGSPYGYTF
TGTGCCAGCAGTTCCCCTGGGTCGCCCTATGGCTACACCTTC
>NA|NA|TRBV19|TRBJ1-1
CASSLRGFEAFF
TGTGCCAGTAGTTTGAGGGGGTTTGAAGCTTTCTTT
>few|NA|TRBV30|TRBJ1-6
CAWSVPRTVSAPLHF
TGTGCCTGGAGTGTTCCCCGGACAGTCTCAGCACCCCTCCACTTT
>NA|NA|TRBV4-1|TRBJ2-1
CASSQDRRGGREQFF
TGCGCCAGCAGCCAAGATCGAAGGGGGGGCCGTGAGCAGTTCTTC
>NA|TRBD1|TRBV5-4|TRBJ2-5
CASSFSYRGEETQYF
TGTGCCAGCAGCTTTTCCTACAGGGGAGAAGAGACCCAGTACTTC
>few|NA|TRBV4-1|TRBJ2-2
CASSPRTSTGELFF
TGCGCCAGCAGCCCCCGGACAAGTACCGGGGAGCTGTTTTTT
>NA|TRBD2|TRBV28|TRBJ2-1
CASNSQSGGALFVDEQFF
TGTGCCAGCAATTCCCAAAGCGGGGGGGCCCTTTTTGTAGATGAGCAGTTCTTC
>few|NA|TRBV5-6|TRBJ2-7
CASSEGRTEYYEQYF
TGTGCCAGCAGCGAAGGTAGGACAGAATACTACGAGCAGTACTTC
>NA|NA|TRBV6-1|TRBJ1-3
CASSARVEGTIYF
TGTGCCAGCAGTGCCAGGGTCGAGGGGACCATATATTTT
>NA|NA|TRBV28|TRBJ2-6
CASSQQSLTQSRANVLTF
TGTGCCAGCAGTCAACAAAGCTTGACACAAAGTCGGGCCAACGTCCTGACTTTC
>NA|TRBD1|TRBV4-1|TRBJ2-7
CASSQAGTGIGEQYF
TGCGCCAGCAGCCAGGCCGGGACAGGGATTGGCGAGCAGTACTTC
>NA|NA|TRBV19|TRBJ2-2
CASSSGSGELFF
TGTGCCAGTTCTTCAGGGTCCGGGGAGCTGTTTTTT
>few|NA|TRBV4-3|TRBJ2-7
CASSQDMVDPGEQYF
TGCGCCAGCAGCCAAGATATGGTGGACCCCGGGGAGCAGTACTTC